This T cell receptor (beta chain) originates from a study of T-cell reconstitution after alpha-beta-depleted transplantation in children. Study-wide findings and caveats: Reportedly, roughly two months post-transplant, alpha-beta T cells arose from several hundred expanded graft clones. Some patients showed high day-60 TCRbeta diversity, which derived from surviving recipient T cells and thymic progenitors. The main origin of T-cell counts and diversity one year after transplant was newly produced T cells.

Trimming took 3 bases from V and 1 from J, leaving 21 bases between them. The length of the CDR3 is 18 residues. The authors prepared the TCRbeta library with unique molecular identifiers. TCRdb re-derived calls from the PCR reads in MiXCR, one entry per CDR3 protein. The sample records about 600,000 distinct CDR3 sequences, approximately 12% being singletons. A word on this clonotype: Its antigen is as yet unknown.

The gene calls are TRBV12-3 or TRBV12-4 and TRBJ2-5; perhaps TRBD2 as D (6 bases). The sequence came from a male patient between 5 and 17 years old who had a stem cell transplant for acute myeloid leukemia, so the T cells may come from the graft donor. Sequenced here: PBMCs, mostly from graft donor cells, sampled 360 days after TCRalphabeta/CD19-depleted stem cell transplant. CDR3 in amino acids: CASSFFAGTLTPQETQYF. The CDR3 DNA follows: TGTGCCAGCAGTTTTTTCGCAGGGACTCTGACGCCCCAAGAGACCCAGTACTTC.